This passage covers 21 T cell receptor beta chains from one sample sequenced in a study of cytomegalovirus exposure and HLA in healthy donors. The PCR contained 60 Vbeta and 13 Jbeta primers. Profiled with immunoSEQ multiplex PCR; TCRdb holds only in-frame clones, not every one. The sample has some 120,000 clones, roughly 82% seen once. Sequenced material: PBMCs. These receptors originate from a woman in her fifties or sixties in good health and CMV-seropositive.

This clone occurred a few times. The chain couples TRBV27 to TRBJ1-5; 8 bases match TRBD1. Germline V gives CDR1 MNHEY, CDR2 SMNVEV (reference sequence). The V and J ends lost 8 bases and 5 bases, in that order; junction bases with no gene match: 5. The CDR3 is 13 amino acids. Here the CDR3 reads CASGGQGDQPQHF. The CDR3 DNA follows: TGTGCCAGCGGCGGACAGGGAGATCAGCCCCAGCATTTT.

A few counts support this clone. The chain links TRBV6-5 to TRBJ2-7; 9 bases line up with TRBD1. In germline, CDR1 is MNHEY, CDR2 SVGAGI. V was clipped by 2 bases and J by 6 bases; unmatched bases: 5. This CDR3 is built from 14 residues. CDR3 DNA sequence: TGTGCCAGCAGTTACGTCGGGACAGGGACCGAGCAGTACTTC. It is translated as CASSYVGTGTEQYF.

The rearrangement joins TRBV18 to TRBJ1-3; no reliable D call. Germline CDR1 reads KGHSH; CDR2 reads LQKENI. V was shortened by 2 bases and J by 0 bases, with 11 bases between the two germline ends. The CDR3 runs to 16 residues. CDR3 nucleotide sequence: TGTGCCAGCTCACCAGTCGACTCCAGCTCTGGAAACACCATATATTTT. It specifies CASSPVDSSSGNTIYF. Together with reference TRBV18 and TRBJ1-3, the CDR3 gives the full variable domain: NAGVMQNPRHLVRRRGQEARLRCSPMKGHSHVYWYRQLPEEGLKFMVYLQKENIIDESGMPKERFSAEFPKEGPSILRIQQVVRGDSAAYFCASSPVDSSSGNTIYFGEGSWLTVV.

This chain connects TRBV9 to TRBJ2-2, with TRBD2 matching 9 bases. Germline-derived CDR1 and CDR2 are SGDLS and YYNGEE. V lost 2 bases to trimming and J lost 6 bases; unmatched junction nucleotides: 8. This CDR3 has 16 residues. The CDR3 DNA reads TGTGCCAGCAGCGTTTTGGGGATAGCGGGAGCCGGGGAGCTGTTTTTT. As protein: CASSVLGIAGAGELFF.

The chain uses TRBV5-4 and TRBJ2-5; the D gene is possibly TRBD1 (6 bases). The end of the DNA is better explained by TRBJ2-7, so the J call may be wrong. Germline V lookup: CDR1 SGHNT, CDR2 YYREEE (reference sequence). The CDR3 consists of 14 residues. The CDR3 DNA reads TGTGCCAGCAGCTTGCCAGGGGTTGTATACGAGCAGTACTTC. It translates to CASSLPGVVYEQYF.

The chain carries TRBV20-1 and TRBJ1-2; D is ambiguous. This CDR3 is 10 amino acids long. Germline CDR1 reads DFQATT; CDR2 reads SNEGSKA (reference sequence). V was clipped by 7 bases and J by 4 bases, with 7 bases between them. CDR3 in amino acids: CSVGAYGYTF. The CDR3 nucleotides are TGCAGTGTTGGAGCCTATGGCTACACCTTC.

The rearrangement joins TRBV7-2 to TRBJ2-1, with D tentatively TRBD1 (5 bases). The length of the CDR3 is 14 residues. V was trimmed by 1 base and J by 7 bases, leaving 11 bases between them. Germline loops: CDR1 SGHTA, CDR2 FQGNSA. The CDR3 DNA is TGTGCCAGCAGCTTAGTCCCGGCAGGGAATGAGCAGTTCTTC. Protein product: CASSLVPAGNEQFF.

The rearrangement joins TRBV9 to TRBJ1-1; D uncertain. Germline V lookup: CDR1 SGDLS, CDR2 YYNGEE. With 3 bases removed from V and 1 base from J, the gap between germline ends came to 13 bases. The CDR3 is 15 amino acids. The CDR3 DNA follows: TGTGCCAGCAGCGCCAGACACGACCGGAACACTGAAGCTTTCTTT. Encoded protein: CASSARHDRNTEAFF.

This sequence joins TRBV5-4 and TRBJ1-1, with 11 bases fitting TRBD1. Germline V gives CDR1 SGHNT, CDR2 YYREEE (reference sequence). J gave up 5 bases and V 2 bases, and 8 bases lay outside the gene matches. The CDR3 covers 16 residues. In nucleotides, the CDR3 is TGTGCCAGCAGCTTTCCCGGGACAGGGGGTTTTACTGAAGCTTTCTTT. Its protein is CASSFPGTGGFTEAFF.

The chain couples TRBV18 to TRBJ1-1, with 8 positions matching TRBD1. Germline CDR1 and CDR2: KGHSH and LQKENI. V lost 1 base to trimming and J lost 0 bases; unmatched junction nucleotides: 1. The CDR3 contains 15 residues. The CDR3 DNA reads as TGTGCCAGCTCACCACAGACAGGGGTGAACACTGAAGCTTTCTTT. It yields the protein CASSPQTGVNTEAFF.

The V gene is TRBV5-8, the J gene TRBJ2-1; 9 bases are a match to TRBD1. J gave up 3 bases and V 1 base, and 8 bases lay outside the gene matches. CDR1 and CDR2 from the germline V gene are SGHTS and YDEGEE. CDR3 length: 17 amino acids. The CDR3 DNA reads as TGTGCCAGCAGCTTGAGTCCAGGGACAGGGAACTACAATGAGCAGTTCTTC. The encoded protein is CASSLSPGTGNYNEQFF. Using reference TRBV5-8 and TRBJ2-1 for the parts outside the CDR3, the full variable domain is EAGVTQSPTHLIKTRGQQATLRCSPISGHTSVYWYQQALGLGLQFLLWYDEGEERNRGNFPPRFSGRQFPNYSSELNVNALELEDSALYLCASSLSPGTGNYNEQFFGPGTRLTVL.

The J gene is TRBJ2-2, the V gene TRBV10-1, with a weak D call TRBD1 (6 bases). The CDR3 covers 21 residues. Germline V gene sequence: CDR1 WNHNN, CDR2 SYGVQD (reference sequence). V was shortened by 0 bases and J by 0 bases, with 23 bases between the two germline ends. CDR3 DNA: TGCGCCAGCAGTGAGTCCCCCTGGGAAAACCGGGACATCACGAACACCGGGGAGCTGTTTTTT. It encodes CASSESPWENRDITNTGELFF.

CDR3 sequence: CAWRGSTGVRTQYF. DNA for the CDR3: TGTGCCTGGAGGGGCTCGACAGGGGTTAGGACCCAGTACTTC. The chain links TRBV30 to TRBJ2-5; TRBD1 agrees at 8 bases. V trimming: 3 bases; J trimming: 7 bases; junction bases outside the gene matches: 10. This CDR3 is 14 amino acids long. Germline CDR1 is GTSNPN and CDR2 is SVGIG (reference sequence).

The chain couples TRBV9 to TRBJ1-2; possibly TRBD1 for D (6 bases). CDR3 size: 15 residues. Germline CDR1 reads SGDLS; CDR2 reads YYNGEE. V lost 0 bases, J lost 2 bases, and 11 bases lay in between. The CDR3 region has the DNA TGTGCCAGCAGCGTAGGGGGACACCTAAACTATGGCTACACCTTC. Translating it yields CASSVGGHLNYGYTF.

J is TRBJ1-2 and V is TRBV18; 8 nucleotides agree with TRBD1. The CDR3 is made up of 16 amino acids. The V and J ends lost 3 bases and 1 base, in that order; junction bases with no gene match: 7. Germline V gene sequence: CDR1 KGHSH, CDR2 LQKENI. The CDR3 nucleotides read TGTGCCAGCTCACCCGCCAGGGGGCAAGATAACTATGGCTACACCTTC. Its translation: CASSPARGQDNYGYTF.

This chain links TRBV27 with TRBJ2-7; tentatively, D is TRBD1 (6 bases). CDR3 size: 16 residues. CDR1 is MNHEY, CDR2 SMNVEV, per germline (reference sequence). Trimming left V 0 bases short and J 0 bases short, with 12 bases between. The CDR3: CASSLSGGELSYEQYF. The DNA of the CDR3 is TGTGCCAGCAGTTTATCTGGGGGCGAACTCTCCTACGAGCAGTACTTC.

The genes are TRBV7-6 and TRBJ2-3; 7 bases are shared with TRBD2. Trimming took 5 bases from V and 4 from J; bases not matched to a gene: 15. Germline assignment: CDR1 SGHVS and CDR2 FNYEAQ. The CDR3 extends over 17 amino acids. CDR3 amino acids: CASSKRGRAGVPDTQYF. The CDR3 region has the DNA TGTGCCAGCAGCAAAAGGGGCCGGGCGGGAGTCCCAGATACGCAGTATTTT.

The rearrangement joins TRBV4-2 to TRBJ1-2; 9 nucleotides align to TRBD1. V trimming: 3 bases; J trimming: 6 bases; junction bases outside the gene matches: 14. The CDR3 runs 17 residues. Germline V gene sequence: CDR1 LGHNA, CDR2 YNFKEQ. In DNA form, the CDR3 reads TGTGCCAGCAGCCAGAGGGGACAGGGAACGTCCAGGCATGGCTACACCTTC. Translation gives CASSQRGQGTSRHGYTF.

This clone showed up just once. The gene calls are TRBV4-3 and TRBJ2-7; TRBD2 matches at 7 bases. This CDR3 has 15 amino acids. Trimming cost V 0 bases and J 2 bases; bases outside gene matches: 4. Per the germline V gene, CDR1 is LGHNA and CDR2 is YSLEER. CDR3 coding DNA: TGCGCCAGCAGCCAAGAGAGCGGGACGGCCTACGAGCAGTACTTC. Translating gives CASSQESGTAYEQYF.

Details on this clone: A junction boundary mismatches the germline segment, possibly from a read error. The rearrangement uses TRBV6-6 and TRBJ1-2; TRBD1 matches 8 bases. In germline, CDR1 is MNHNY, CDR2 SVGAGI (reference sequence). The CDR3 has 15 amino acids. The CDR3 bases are TGTGCCAGCTTGCTTACAATCAGGGGGCCGGATGGCTACGCCTTC. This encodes CASLLTIRGPDGYAF.

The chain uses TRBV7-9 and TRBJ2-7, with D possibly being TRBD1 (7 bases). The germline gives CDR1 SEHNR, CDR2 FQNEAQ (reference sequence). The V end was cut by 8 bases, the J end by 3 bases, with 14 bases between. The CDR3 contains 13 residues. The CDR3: CASRGTESYEQYF. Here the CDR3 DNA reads TGTGCCAGCCGGGGGACAGAGAGCTACGAGCAGTACTTC.